The present T cell receptor (beta chain) was sequenced within a study of T cells in Graves' hyperthyroidism and ophthalmopathy. Fresh peripheral blood, 7.5 to 10 ml of it, supplied the PBMCs. Looked up from germline, CDR1 is MDHEN and CDR2 is SYDVKM. After removal of 2 bases from V and 5 bases from J, the junction contained 8 bases not matched to a gene. The CDR3 has 15 amino acids. Worth noting for this clonotype: Antigen: not known.

TCR beta CDR3 region amplification was performed from RNA transcripts. An initial round of RT-PCR targeting the TCR CDR3 relied on the HTBI primer set. TCRdb analysed the multiplex PCR reads with MiXCR anew, one entry per CDR3 protein. The sample records about 640,000 distinct CDR3 sequences, 20% to 25% being singletons. Whole-study findings and limits: Expanded thyroid clonotypes (above 0.001) were mostly also found in blood.

The chain combines TRBV28 with TRBJ2-7, with 8 bases fitting TRBD2. Sequencing input: blood. The source of this sequence is a man aged 25-45 years with Graves' ophthalmopathy. The CDR3 DNA follows: TGTGCCAGCAGTTTACTAGCGGGCAAGGGGGACGAGCAGTACTTC. It translates to CASSLLAGKGDEQYF.